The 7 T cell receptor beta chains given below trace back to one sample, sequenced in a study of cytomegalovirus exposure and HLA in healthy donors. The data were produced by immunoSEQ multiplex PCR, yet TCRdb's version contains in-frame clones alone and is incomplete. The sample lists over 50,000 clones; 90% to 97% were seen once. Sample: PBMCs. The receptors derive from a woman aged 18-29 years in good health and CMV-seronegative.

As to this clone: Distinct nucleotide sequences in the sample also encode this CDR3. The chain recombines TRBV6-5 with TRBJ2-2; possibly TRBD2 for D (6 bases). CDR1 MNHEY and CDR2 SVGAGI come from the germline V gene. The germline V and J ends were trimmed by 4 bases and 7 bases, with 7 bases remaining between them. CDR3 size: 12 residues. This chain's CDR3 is CASSLGGGELFF. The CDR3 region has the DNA TGTGCCAGCAGTTTGGGGGGCGGGGAGCTGTTTTTT.

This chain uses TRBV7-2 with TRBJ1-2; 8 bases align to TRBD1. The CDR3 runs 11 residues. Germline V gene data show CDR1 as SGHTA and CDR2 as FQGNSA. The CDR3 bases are TGTGCGGCAGGGGGCAACTATGGCTACACCTTC. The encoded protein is CAAGGNYGYTF.

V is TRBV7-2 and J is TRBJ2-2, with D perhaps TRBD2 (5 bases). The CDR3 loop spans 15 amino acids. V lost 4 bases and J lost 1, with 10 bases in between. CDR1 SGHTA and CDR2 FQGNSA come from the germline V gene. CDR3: CASSSLRGNTGELFF. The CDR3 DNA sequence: TGTGCCAGCAGCTCCCTCCGGGGGAACACCGGGGAGCTGTTTTTT.

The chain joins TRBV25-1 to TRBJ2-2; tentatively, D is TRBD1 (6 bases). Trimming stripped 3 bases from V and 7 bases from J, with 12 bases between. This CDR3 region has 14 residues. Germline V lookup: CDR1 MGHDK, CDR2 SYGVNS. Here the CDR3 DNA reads TGTGCCAGCAGTGAGGTGGGGGCGGGCGGGGAGCTGTTTTTT. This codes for CASSEVGAGGELFF.

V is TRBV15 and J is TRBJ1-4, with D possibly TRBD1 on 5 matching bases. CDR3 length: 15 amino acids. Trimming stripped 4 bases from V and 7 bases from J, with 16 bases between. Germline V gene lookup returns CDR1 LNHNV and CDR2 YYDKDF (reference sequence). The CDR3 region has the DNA TGTGCCACCAGCACCGGCGGGCAGGGAGGTGAAAAACTGTTTTTT. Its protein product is CATSTGGQGGEKLFF.

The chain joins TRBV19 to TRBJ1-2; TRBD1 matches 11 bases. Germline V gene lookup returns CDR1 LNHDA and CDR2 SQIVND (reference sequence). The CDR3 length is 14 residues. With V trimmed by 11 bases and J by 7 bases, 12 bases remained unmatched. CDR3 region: CAGRTGGASIGYTF. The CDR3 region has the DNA TGTGCCGGGAGGACAGGGGGCGCGTCTATTGGCTACACCTTC.

The CDR3 reads CASSVLEGSYNEQFF. The CDR3 nucleotides are TGTGCCAGCAGCGTATTAGAGGGCTCCTACAATGAGCAGTTCTTC. The chain employs TRBV9 and TRBJ2-1; tentative D call: TRBD2 (5 bases). CDR1 SGDLS and CDR2 YYNGEE come from the germline V gene. The CDR3 extends over 15 amino acids. The V and J ends lost 1 base and 0 bases respectively, with 8 bases between them.